Here is one T cell receptor (beta chain) with its context. Its specific antigen is unknown. No clone much larger than this one lies a single base away; base qualities are absent. Trimming removed 2 bases from V and 6 bases from J; the gene matches leave 1 base unexplained. From the cysteine through the phenylalanine, the CDR3 covers 13 amino acids. CDR3 DNA only is kept here, 39 bases in frame from base 1. CDR1 and CDR2 are drawn from the germline V gene: SGHTA, FQGTGA. The data are from a study of T cell repertoires in cytomegalovirus infection (dated by TCRdb to the late 2010s). About the full investigation: Because public TCR beta signatures pointed to carriage of CMV infection together with the matching HLA type, the HLA type of each donor mattered for the analysis.

Here is what the overall study found, with its caveats: The ex vivo response was dominated by HLA-C-restricted CMV-specific TCR beta clonotypes, which also provided the single most frequent clonotype in two of eight donors. In both this cohort and an independent cohort of 300 to 450 donors, the cumulative frequency of public TCR beta family members distinguished carriers of CMV infection plus the relevant HLA type.

Sequenced on an Illumina HiSeq 1500. The raw public reads went through TCRdb reprocessing: fastp at Q25, MiXCR clone calling, in-frame beta chains kept. Duplicate CDR3 protein sequences are folded into a single record with the most common DNA and genes. This sample lists under 200,000 distinct CDR3 sequences; 28% were detected once. Jointly, the top ten make up around 29% of the sample. The TCR sequence derives from a human donor in good health (CMV status not recorded). Some clones in this sample may be carry-over from other donors' samples. This sequence uses TRBV7-3 and TRBJ1-1; a stretch of 9 junction bases matches TRBD1. Sequenced input: PBMCs. The bases are TGTGCCAGCAGCTTAGGGACAGGGCCTGAAGCTTTCTTT. Its protein product is CASSLGTGPEAFF.